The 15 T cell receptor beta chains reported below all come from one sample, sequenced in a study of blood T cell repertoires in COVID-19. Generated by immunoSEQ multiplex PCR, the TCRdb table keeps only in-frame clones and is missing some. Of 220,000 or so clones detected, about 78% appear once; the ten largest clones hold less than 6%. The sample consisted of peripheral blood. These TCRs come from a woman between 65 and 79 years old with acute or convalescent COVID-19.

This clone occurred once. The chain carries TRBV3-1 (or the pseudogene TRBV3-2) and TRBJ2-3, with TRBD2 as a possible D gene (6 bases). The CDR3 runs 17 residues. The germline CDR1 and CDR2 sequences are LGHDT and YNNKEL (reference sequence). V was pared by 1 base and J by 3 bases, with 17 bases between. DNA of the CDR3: TGTGCCAGCAGCCAAGGCCAGGAATTAGCGGCTACAGATACGCAGTATTTT. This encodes CASSQGQELAATDTQYF.

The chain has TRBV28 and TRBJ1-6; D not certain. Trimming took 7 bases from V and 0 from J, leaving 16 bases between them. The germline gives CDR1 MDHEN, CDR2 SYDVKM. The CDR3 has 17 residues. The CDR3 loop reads CASIRPLSSSYNSPLHF. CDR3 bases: TGTGCCAGCATCCGTCCCCTATCGAGCTCCTATAATTCACCCCTCCACTTT. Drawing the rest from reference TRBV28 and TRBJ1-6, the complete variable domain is DVKVTQSSRYLVKRTGEKVFLECVQDMDHENMFWYRQDPGLGLRLIYFSYDVKMKEKGDIPEGYSVSREKKERFSLILESASTNQTSMYLCASIRPLSSSYNSPLHFGNGTRLTVT.

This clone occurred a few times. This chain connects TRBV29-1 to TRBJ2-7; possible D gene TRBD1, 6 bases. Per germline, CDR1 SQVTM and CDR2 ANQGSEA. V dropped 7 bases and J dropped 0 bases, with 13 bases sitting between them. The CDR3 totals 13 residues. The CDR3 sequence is CSAGTPTSYEQYF. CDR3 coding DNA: TGCAGCGCCGGGACACCTACCTCCTACGAGCAGTACTTC.

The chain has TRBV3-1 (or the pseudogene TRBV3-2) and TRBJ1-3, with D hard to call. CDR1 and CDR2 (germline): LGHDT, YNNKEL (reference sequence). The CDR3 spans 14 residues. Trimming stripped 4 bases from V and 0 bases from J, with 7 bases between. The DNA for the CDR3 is TGTGCCAGCAGCCCTGTTAGCTCTGGAAACACCATATATTTT. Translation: CASSPVSSGNTIYF.

This chain's CDR3 is CASRTSETAGEQYF. CDR3 DNA: TGCGCCAGCAGGACTAGCGAGACTGCGGGGGAGCAGTACTTC. The chain uses TRBV10-2 and TRBJ2-7; 8 bases line up with TRBD2. From germline, CDR1 is WSHSY and CDR2 SAAADI. This CDR3 spans 14 amino acids. After removal of 6 bases from V and 7 bases from J, the junction contained 11 bases not matched to a gene.

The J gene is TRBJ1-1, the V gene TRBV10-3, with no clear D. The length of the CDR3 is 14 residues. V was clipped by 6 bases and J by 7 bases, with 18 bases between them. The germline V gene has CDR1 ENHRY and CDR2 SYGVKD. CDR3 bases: TGTGCCATCAGCAAAGGCCGGGAAAAAATTGAAGCTTTCTTT. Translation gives CAISKGREKIEAFF.

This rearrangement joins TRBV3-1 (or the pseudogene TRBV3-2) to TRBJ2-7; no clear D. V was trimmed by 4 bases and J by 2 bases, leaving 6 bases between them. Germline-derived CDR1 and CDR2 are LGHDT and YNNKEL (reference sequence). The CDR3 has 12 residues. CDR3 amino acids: CASSRDTYEQYF. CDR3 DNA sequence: TGTGCCAGCAGCCGAGACACCTACGAGCAGTACTTC.

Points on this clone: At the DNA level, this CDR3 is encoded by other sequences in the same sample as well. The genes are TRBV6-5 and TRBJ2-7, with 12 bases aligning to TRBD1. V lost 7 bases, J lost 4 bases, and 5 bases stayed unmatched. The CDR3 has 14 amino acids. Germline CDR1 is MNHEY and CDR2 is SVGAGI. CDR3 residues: CASTPGQGAYEQYF. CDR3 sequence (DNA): TGTGCCAGCACTCCGGGACAGGGGGCTTACGAGCAGTACTTC.

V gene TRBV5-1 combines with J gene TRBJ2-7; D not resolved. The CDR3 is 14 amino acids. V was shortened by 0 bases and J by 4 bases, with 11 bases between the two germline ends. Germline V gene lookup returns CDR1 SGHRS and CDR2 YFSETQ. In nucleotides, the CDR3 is TGCGCCAGCAGCTTGGTGTCAGGAAAGTACGAGCAGTACTTC. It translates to CASSLVSGKYEQYF.

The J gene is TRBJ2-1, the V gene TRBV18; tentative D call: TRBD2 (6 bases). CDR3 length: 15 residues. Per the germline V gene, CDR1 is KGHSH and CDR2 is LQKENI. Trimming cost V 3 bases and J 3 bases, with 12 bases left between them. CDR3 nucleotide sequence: TGTGCCAGCTCACCGAGCCGGGACTTCTACAATGAGCAGTTCTTC. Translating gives CASSPSRDFYNEQFF. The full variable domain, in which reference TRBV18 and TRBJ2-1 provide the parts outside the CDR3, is NAGVMQNPRHLVRRRGQEARLRCSPMKGHSHVYWYRQLPEEGLKFMVYLQKENIIDESGMPKERFSAEFPKEGPSILRIQQVVRGDSAAYFCASSPSRDFYNEQFFGPGTRLTVL.

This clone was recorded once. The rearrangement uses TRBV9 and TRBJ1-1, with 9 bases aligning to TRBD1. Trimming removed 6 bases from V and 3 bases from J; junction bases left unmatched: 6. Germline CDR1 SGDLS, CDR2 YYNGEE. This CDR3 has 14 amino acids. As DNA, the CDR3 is TGTGCCAGCAACCCACAGGGGGCTGACACTGAAGCTTTCTTT. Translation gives CASNPQGADTEAFF.

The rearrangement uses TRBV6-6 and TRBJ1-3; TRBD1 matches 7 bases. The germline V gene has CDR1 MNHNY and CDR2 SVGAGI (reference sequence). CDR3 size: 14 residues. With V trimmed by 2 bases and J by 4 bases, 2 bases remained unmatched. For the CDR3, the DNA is TGTGCCAGCAGTTACAGGGGGCAGGGAAACACCATATATTTT. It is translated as CASSYRGQGNTIYF.

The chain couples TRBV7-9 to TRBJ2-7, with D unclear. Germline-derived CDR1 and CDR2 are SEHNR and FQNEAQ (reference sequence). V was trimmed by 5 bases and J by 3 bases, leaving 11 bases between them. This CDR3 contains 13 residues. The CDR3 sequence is CASSQPPIYEQYF. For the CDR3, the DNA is TGTGCCAGCAGCCAACCACCTATCTACGAGCAGTACTTC.

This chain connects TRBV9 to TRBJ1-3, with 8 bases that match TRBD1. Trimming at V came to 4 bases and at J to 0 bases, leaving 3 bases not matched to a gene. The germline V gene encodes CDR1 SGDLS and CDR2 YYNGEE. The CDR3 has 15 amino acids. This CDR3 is CASSPGTGSGNTIYF. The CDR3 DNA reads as TGTGCCAGCAGCCCCGGGACAGGCTCTGGAAACACCATATATTTT.

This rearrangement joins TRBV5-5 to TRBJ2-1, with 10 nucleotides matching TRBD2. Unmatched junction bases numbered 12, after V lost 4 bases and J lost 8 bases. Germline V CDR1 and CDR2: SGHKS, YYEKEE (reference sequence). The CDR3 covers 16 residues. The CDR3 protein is CASSPQLWTSGDEQFF. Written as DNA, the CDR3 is TGTGCCAGCAGCCCGCAACTTTGGACTAGCGGCGATGAGCAGTTCTTC. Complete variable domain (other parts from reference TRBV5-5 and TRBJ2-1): DAGVTQSPTHLIKTRGQQVTLRCSPISGHKSVSWYQQVLGQGPQFIFQYYEKEERGRGNFPDRFSARQFPNYSSELNVNALLLGDSALYLCASSPQLWTSGDEQFFGPGTRLTVL.